The 9 T cell receptor beta chains below all came from one sample that was sequenced in a study of blood T cell repertoires in COVID-19. The data were produced by immunoSEQ multiplex PCR, yet TCRdb's version contains in-frame clones alone and is incomplete. Here the sample spans approximately 200,000 clones, 65% to 90% being singletons. The sequencing input was peripheral blood. These TCRs come from a man aged 50 to 60 with acute or convalescent COVID-19.

The chain uses TRBV10-3 and TRBJ1-2; the D is unclear. The V end was cut by 4 bases, the J end by 6 bases, with 21 bases between. The CDR3 runs 16 residues. Germline V gene lookup returns CDR1 ENHRY and CDR2 SYGVKD. The CDR3 sequence is CAISAGPPGEIHGYTF. CDR3 nucleotides: TGTGCCATCAGTGCCGGCCCGCCCGGGGAAATCCATGGCTACACCTTC.

This chain uses TRBV6-1 with TRBJ1-4, with D unclear. Per germline, CDR1 MNHNS and CDR2 SASEGT. The CDR3 loop spans 13 amino acids. V was cut by 1 base and J by 3 bases, with 3 bases left in between. The CDR3 loop reads CASSEVANEKLFF. The CDR3 DNA reads TGTGCCAGCAGTGAAGTAGCTAATGAAAAACTGTTTTTT.

The V call is TRBV11-2, the J call TRBJ2-2; possibly TRBD1 for D (5 bases). Looked up from germline, CDR1 is SGHAT and CDR2 is FQNNGV. Trimming removed 1 base at V and 4 bases at J, with 7 bases between. CDR3 size: 14 residues. This CDR3 reads CASSLAGFTGELFF. The DNA for the CDR3 is TGTGCCAGCAGCTTAGCAGGGTTCACCGGGGAGCTGTTTTTT.

V is TRBV7-2 and J is TRBJ1-1, with 10 bases that match TRBD1. CDR1 is SGHTA, CDR2 FQGNSA, per germline. The CDR3 consists of 15 residues. Trimming removed 0 bases from V and 10 bases from J; junction bases left unmatched: 8. Written as DNA, the CDR3 is TGTGCCAGCAGCTTAGCGCTGGGACAGGGGCTTCTAGCTTTCTTT. Translation: CASSLALGQGLLAFF.

This rearrangement joins TRBV3-1 (or the pseudogene TRBV3-2) to TRBJ2-7; the D gene is possibly TRBD1 (6 bases). Germline CDR1 reads LGHDT; CDR2 reads YNNKEL (reference sequence). The CDR3 runs to 16 residues. The V gene lost 4 bases and the J gene lost 5 bases, with 21 bases spanning the gap. CDR3: CASSPRSQGILHEQYF. The CDR3 DNA reads TGTGCCAGCAGCCCGAGAAGTCAGGGGATCCTCCACGAGCAGTACTTC.

The chain joins TRBV19 to TRBJ1-2, with unresolved D. Per germline, CDR1 LNHDA and CDR2 SQIVND (reference sequence). CDR3 length: 11 amino acids. Trimming took 6 bases from V and 2 from J, leaving 4 bases between them. CDR3 sequence reads: CASRENYGYTF. The CDR3 nucleotides are TGTGCCAGTAGGGAGAACTATGGCTACACCTTC.

This clone was seen just once. The J gene is TRBJ2-7, the V gene TRBV3-1 (or the pseudogene TRBV3-2), with 8 bases identical to TRBD1. This CDR3 region has 15 residues. Germline CDR1 is LGHDT and CDR2 is YNNKEL (reference sequence). V was clipped by 1 base and J by 4 bases; unmatched bases: 6. The CDR3 loop reads CASSQGLQGGYEQYF. CDR3 DNA sequence: TGTGCCAGCAGCCAAGGTCTACAGGGGGGTTACGAGCAGTACTTC.

The chain uses TRBV12-3 or TRBV12-4 and TRBJ2-3, with 7 bases that match TRBD2. V shed 6 bases, J shed 11 bases, and the junction held 8 bases outside the gene matches. The CDR3 has 12 residues. The CDR3 DNA is TGTGCCAGCAGGGGGGGGGTCTGGAGGCAGTATTTT. Its translation: CASRGGVWRQYF.

The V gene is TRBV7-8, the J gene TRBJ1-1; 7 bases match TRBD1. The CDR3 length is 12 residues. The germline V gene has CDR1 SGHVS and CDR2 FQNEAQ. V lost 4 bases to trimming and J lost 10 bases; unmatched junction nucleotides: 6. CDR3 amino acids: CASSSLPGGAFF. The CDR3 DNA reads as TGTGCCAGCAGCTCCCTCCCAGGGGGAGCTTTCTTT.